Ten or more counts support the clone carrying this T cell receptor beta chain. This specimen belongs to a study of blood T cells in healthy people across ages. V shed 1 base, J shed 3 bases, and the junction held 2 bases outside the gene matches. Germline V gene data show CDR1 as SGHTA and CDR2 as FQGNSA. The CDR3 spans 15 residues. A sample-barcoded 5' primer and a J-beta primer mix were used in a second PCR of roughly 7 to 11 cycles. TCRdb analysed the 5' RACE reads with MiXCR anew, one entry per CDR3 protein. The table lists 850,000 or so distinct CDR3 sequences, under 35% of them singletons, with roughly 17% in the top ten.

The chain recombines TRBV7-2 with TRBJ2-1; 8 bases agree with TRBD2. Sequencing input: blood. The sequence came from a woman of 80 years or more in good health. In DNA form, the CDR3 reads TGTGCCAGCAGCTTAGGACTAGCGCGCTACAATGAGCAGTTCTTC. Its translation is CASSLGLARYNEQFF.